The 28 T cell receptor beta chains presented below share a single source sample, sequenced in a study of T cell responses to AZD1222 COVID-19 vaccine. Repertoires were generated with immunoSEQ multiplex PCR, while TCRdb's copy carries only in-frame clones and drops some. The sample has roughly 120,000 clones, around nine tenths seen once. The sample was peripheral blood, taken on day 0 of AZD1222 vaccination. All receptors derive from an adult in good health.

The rearrangement uses TRBV18 and TRBJ2-5; D ambiguous. The V gene's germline CDR1 is KGHSH and CDR2 LQKENI. This CDR3 region has 13 residues. V was pared by 3 bases and J by 3 bases, with 8 bases between. CDR3 nucleotides: TGTGCCAGCTCACCGGCAGTTAAAGAGACCCAGTACTTC. Its translation: CASSPAVKETQYF.

This clone was seen only once. The chain recombines TRBV7-2 with TRBJ1-2; 7 nucleotides agree with TRBD1. The germline V gene has CDR1 SGHTA and CDR2 FQGNSA. CDR3 length: 14 amino acids. The trim removed 1 base at V and 4 bases at J, leaving 3 bases unmatched. The CDR3 region has the DNA TGTGCCAGCAGCTTAGGACAGGGAGCCTATGGCTACACCTTC. This gives the protein CASSLGQGAYGYTF. The whole variable domain, filled in from reference TRBV7-2 and TRBJ1-2, reads GAGVSQSPSNKVTEKGKDVELRCDPISGHTALYWYRQSLGQGLEFLIYFQGNSAPDKSGLPSDRFSAERTGGSVSTLTIQRTQQEDSAVYLCASSLGQGAYGYTFGSGTRLTVV.

The CDR3, as DNA: TGTGCCAGTACCAACAGGCGGATCTCGGGTTCACCCCTCCACTTT. Encoded protein: CASTNRRISGSPLHF. V and J are TRBV19 and TRBJ1-6, with a possible D match to TRBD1 (5 bases). This CDR3 comprises 15 residues. Germline CDR1 reads LNHDA; CDR2 reads SQIVND (reference sequence). V lost 7 bases and J 9 bases, leaving 19 bases between the germline ends.

About this clone itself: Other DNA sequences in this specimen translate into the identical CDR3. The V call is TRBV2, the J call TRBJ1-1; 7 bases line up with TRBD1. CDR1 is SNHLY, CDR2 FYNNEI, per germline. V lost 8 bases and J lost 2; bases outside the gene matches: 5. This CDR3 comprises 13 residues. The chain's CDR3 is CASSGQPNTEAFF. CDR3 coding DNA: TGTGCCAGCTCGGGACAGCCAAACACTGAAGCTTTCTTT.

The chain couples TRBV18 to TRBJ1-5; D not certain. V gave up 2 bases and J gave up 6 bases, with 20 bases separating them. The CDR3 totals 17 residues. The germline CDR1 and CDR2 sequences are KGHSH and LQKENI. In DNA form, the CDR3 reads TGTGCCAGCTCACCAAGTCGTTGGGCCAGTCTTGGTCAGCCCCAGCATTTT. It specifies CASSPSRWASLGQPQHF.

This chain connects TRBV3-1 (or the pseudogene TRBV3-2) to TRBJ1-1; TRBD1 agrees at 9 bases. Germline loops: CDR1 LGHDT, CDR2 YNNKEL (reference sequence). CDR3 size: 16 residues. The junction had 11 bases not matched to a gene; V was cut back by 5 bases and J by 4 bases. Here the CDR3 reads CASSTPGTGRATEAFF. CDR3 sequence (DNA): TGTGCCAGCAGCACCCCCGGGACAGGGAGGGCCACTGAAGCTTTCTTT.

The chain combines TRBV10-3 with TRBJ1-1; the match to TRBD1 covers 7 bases. The V and J ends lost 3 bases and 5 bases, in that order; junction bases with no gene match: 6. Germline values: CDR1 ENHRY, CDR2 SYGVKD. This CDR3 is 14 amino acids long. CDR3 DNA sequence: TGTGCCATCAGTGACAACAGGGGATGGACTGAAGCTTTCTTT. Translating it yields CAISDNRGWTEAFF.

The V and J genes are TRBV5-4 and TRBJ2-3; no reliable D call. This CDR3 region has 13 residues. The V gene's germline CDR1 is SGHNT and CDR2 YYREEE (reference sequence). With 0 bases removed from V and 3 bases from J, the gap between germline ends came to 5 bases. CDR3 in DNA: TGTGCCAGCAGCTTGGCGACAACAGATACGCAGTATTTT. Its translation: CASSLATTDTQYF.

The rearrangement links TRBV5-4 to TRBJ2-7, with D possibly TRBD1 on 6 matching bases. The CDR3 has 13 residues. Germline V CDR1 and CDR2: SGHNT, YYREEE (reference sequence). The germline V and J ends were trimmed by 4 bases and 2 bases, with 10 bases remaining between them. CDR3 residues: CASSPRDTYEQYF. The DNA for the CDR3 is TGTGCCAGCAGCCCCAGGGACACCTACGAGCAGTACTTC.

About this clone itself: At one of its ends the junction is not consistent with the germline gene, which may arise from a read error. The chain uses TRBV12-3 or TRBV12-4 and TRBJ1-4; maybe TRBD1 (6 bases). The CDR3 length is 13 residues. The CDR3, as DNA: TGTGTCAGCAGTCTTTCAGGGGTTGAAAAACTGTTTTTT. Its protein product is CVSSLSGVEKLFF.

The chain carries TRBV9 and TRBJ2-3; TRBD2 matches at 7 bases. From germline, CDR1 is SGDLS and CDR2 YYNGEE. CDR3 length: 17 residues. J gave up 1 base and V 0 bases, and 8 bases lay outside the gene matches. CDR3 amino acids: CASSVDARLARTDTQYF. The CDR3 region has the DNA TGTGCCAGCAGCGTAGACGCGAGACTAGCCCGCACAGATACGCAGTATTTT.

This clone was detected only once. The CDR3 DNA is TGTGCCAGCAGACCCCAGGGAACCAATCAGCCCCAGCATTTT. The encoded protein is CASRPQGTNQPQHF. The J gene is TRBJ1-5, the V gene TRBV28; D is possibly TRBD1 (5 bases). Trimming shortened V by 6 bases and J by 3 bases, and 12 bases separated the two germline ends. The CDR3 spans 14 residues. Germline V gene data show CDR1 as MDHEN and CDR2 as SYDVKM.

This chain links TRBV27 with TRBJ1-1; 7 bases match TRBD1. The trim removed 4 bases at V and 1 base at J, leaving 0 bases unmatched. The CDR3 length is 13 residues. Germline V gene data show CDR1 as MNHEY and CDR2 as SMNVEV (reference sequence). The CDR3 sequence is CASSWDRNTEAFF. The DNA of the CDR3 is TGTGCCAGCAGTTGGGACAGGAACACTGAAGCTTTCTTT.

This clone was counted only a few times. V and J are TRBV2 and TRBJ2-5; the D gene could be TRBD1 or TRBD2 (6 bases each). This CDR3 is 15 amino acids long. Trimming shortened V by 4 bases and J by 4 bases, and 16 bases separated the two germline ends. From germline, CDR1 is SNHLY and CDR2 FYNNEI. CDR3 protein: CASSVGRGAGETQYF. The CDR3 nucleotides are TGTGCCAGCAGTGTGGGCAGGGGAGCGGGAGAGACCCAGTACTTC.

This clone was seen a few times. CDR3 DNA: TGCAGCGTTCAGGGGGCGCGTGCTGAAGCTTTCTTT. It specifies CSVQGARAEAFF. The V gene is TRBV29-1, the J gene TRBJ1-1; 8 nucleotides line up with TRBD1. The length of the CDR3 is 12 residues. Unmatched junction bases numbered 5, after V lost 5 bases and J lost 6 bases. Germline V CDR1 and CDR2: SQVTM, ANQGSEA.

This chain connects TRBV28 to TRBJ1-2; D ambiguous. Germline lookup yields CDR1 MDHEN and CDR2 SYDVKM. The CDR3 runs to 17 residues. V lost 6 bases to trimming and J lost 7 bases, with 27 bases between them. The CDR3 loop is CASRYPPRAKRGGGYTF. The CDR3 DNA follows: TGTGCCAGCAGATACCCACCTAGAGCTAAACGGGGAGGTGGCTACACCTTC.

The rearrangement links TRBV18 to TRBJ1-5; no clear D gene. Between the trimmed V and J ends, which lost 5 bases and 4 bases, there was a span of 15 bases. From germline, CDR1 is KGHSH and CDR2 LQKENI. This CDR3 contains 15 residues. The chain's CDR3 is CASSLKVQLNQPQHF. The DNA for the CDR3 is TGTGCCAGCTCATTAAAGGTCCAACTAAATCAGCCCCAGCATTTT.

The chain has TRBV2 and TRBJ1-5, with unresolved D. From germline, CDR1 is SNHLY and CDR2 FYNNEI. The CDR3 length is 14 residues. Trimming left V 3 bases short and J 1 base short, with 7 bases between. The CDR3 bases are TGTGCCAGCAGTGATCGGAGGAGCAATCAGCCCCAGCATTTT. It specifies CASSDRRSNQPQHF.

The chain employs TRBV4-2 and TRBJ1-4; possibly TRBD1 for D (6 bases). The CDR3 loop spans 16 amino acids. Germline CDR1 reads LGHNA; CDR2 reads YNFKEQ. Deletions cut 3 bases from V and 8 bases from J, with 19 bases between. Here the CDR3 reads CASSHVGTRGDEKLFF. The CDR3 nucleotides are TGTGCCAGCAGCCATGTCGGGACCAGGGGAGACGAAAAACTGTTTTTT.

The V gene is TRBV7-8, the J gene TRBJ2-5; either TRBD1 or TRBD2 may supply D (5 bases each). Trimming took 5 bases from V and 5 from J, leaving 15 bases between them. Germline values: CDR1 SGHVS, CDR2 FQNEAQ. The CDR3 consists of 14 residues. The CDR3 sequence: CASSERDGWETQYF. The CDR3 DNA reads TGTGCCAGCAGCGAAAGGGACGGGTGGGAGACCCAGTACTTC. The complete variable domain, with remaining parts taken from reference TRBV7-8 and TRBJ2-5, reads GAGVSQSPRYKVAKRGQDVALRCDPISGHVSLFWYQQALGQGPEFLTYFQNEAQLDKSGLPSDRFFAERPEGSVSTLKIQRTQQEDSAVYLCASSERDGWETQYFGPGTRLLVL.

CDR3 in amino acids: CASSLWVPNTEAFF. The CDR3 coding sequence is TGTGCCAGCAGCTTATGGGTTCCGAACACTGAAGCTTTCTTT. The gene calls are TRBV5-8 and TRBJ1-1; D gene uncertain. This CDR3 region has 14 residues. V lost 2 bases, J lost 1 base, and 9 bases lay in between. The V gene's germline CDR1 is SGHTS and CDR2 YDEGEE.

The rearrangement joins TRBV7-8 to TRBJ2-7, with 7 bases identical to TRBD1. This CDR3 has 13 amino acids. The germline V gene has CDR1 SGHVS and CDR2 FQNEAQ. The V and J ends lost 3 bases and 10 bases, in that order; junction bases with no gene match: 9. As DNA, the CDR3 is TGTGCCAGCAGCTTCGGACGGGGACAGCCTCAGTACTTC. This codes for CASSFGRGQPQYF.

The chain couples TRBV5-8 to TRBJ2-5; D might be TRBD2 (6 bases). V was trimmed by 7 bases and J by 4 bases, leaving 8 bases between them. From germline, CDR1 is SGHTS and CDR2 YDEGEE. The CDR3 length is 11 residues. CDR3 region: CASGGGETQYF. The CDR3, as DNA: TGTGCCAGCGGGGGAGGAGAGACCCAGTACTTC. Full variable domain (remainder filled in from reference TRBV5-8 and TRBJ2-5): EAGVTQSPTHLIKTRGQQATLRCSPISGHTSVYWYQQALGLGLQFLLWYDEGEERNRGNFPPRFSGRQFPNYSSELNVNALELEDSALYLCASGGGETQYFGPGTRLLVL.

V gene TRBV5-1 combines with J gene TRBJ2-7; no clear D. The CDR3 is made up of 16 amino acids. Looked up from germline, CDR1 is SGHRS and CDR2 is YFSETQ. The V end was cut by 3 bases, the J end by 3 bases, with 19 bases between. CDR3 in DNA: TGCGCCAGCAGCTCGGACGGAGAGATGGGTGGCTACGAGCAGTACGTC. It specifies CASSSDGEMGGYEQYV.

This chain uses TRBV6-5 with TRBJ1-3, with 9 bases matching TRBD1. The CDR3 is 16 residues long. The junction had 3 bases not matched to a gene; V was cut back by 2 bases and J by 1 base. CDR1 is MNHEY and CDR2 is SVGAGI in the germline V gene. The CDR3 DNA reads as TGTGCCAGCAGTTACGACAGGGGGATTTCTGGAAACACCATATATTTT. Translated: CASSYDRGISGNTIYF.

The J gene is TRBJ1-5, the V gene TRBV3-1 (or the pseudogene TRBV3-2); D is perhaps TRBD1 (6 bases). This CDR3 comprises 16 residues. Germline CDR1 is LGHDT and CDR2 is YNNKEL (reference sequence). V lost 4 bases and J lost 1, with 14 bases in between. As DNA, the CDR3 is TGTGCCAGCAGCCTCCCGAAGGGGGTCAGCAATCAGCCCCAGCATTTT. Translated: CASSLPKGVSNQPQHF.

The V gene is TRBV7-3, the J gene TRBJ2-5; tentatively, D is TRBD2 (5 bases). This CDR3 region has 15 residues. The V gene's germline CDR1 is SGHTA and CDR2 FQGTGA. The ends were cut back, 5 bases at V and 5 bases at J, with 18 bases in the middle. CDR3 sequence reads: CASSPRGSALETQYF. The CDR3 DNA reads TGTGCCAGCAGCCCCCGGGGTAGCGCCTTGGAGACCCAGTACTTC.

This clone was found once. The chain is built from TRBV7-3 and TRBJ2-5, with D perhaps TRBD2 (6 bases). Per the germline V gene, CDR1 is SGHTA and CDR2 is FQGTGA. Trimming removed 1 base at V and 4 bases at J, with 16 bases between. CDR3 length: 16 residues. CDR3: CASSLREPMGGETQYF. The CDR3 DNA reads TGTGCCAGCAGCTTAAGGGAGCCCATGGGGGGAGAGACCCAGTACTTC.